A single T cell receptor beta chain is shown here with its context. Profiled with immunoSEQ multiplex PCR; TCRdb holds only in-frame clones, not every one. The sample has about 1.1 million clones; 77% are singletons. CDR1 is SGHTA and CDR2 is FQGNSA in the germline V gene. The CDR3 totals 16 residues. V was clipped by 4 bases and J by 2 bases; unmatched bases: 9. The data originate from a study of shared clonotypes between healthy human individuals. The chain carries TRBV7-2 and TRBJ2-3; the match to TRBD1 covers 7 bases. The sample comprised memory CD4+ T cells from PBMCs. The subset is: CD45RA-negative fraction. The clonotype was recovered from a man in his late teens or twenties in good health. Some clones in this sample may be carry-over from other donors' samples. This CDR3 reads CASSSTPGQITDTQYF. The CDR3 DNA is TGTGCCAGCAGCTCAACACCGGGACAGATCACAGATACGCAGTATTTT.